Listed here is a single TCR beta chain. Its antigen is unknown. Germline CDR1 is MNHEY and CDR2 is SMNVEV (reference sequence). CDR3 size: 14 residues. V was clipped by 10 bases and J by 3 bases, with 19 bases between them. These data come from a study of shared clonotypes between healthy human individuals. General observations from the study: Only a few donors were included, so the genetic and exposure-history diversity represented was limited.

Genomic DNA from each subset was divided evenly over several immunoSEQ plates. Produced via immunoSEQ multiplex PCR; TCRdb's table is partial and in-frame only. The sample holds fewer than 650,000 clones, over 60% seen once. The TCR was taken from a woman between 35 and 50 years old in good health. Some clones in this sample may be carry-over from other donors' samples. This rearrangement joins TRBV27 to TRBJ2-7; D is perhaps TRBD1 (6 bases). The sample consisted of PBMCs. Here the CDR3 reads CATKFRGQGYEQYF. The DNA for the CDR3 is TGTGCCACCAAGTTTCGGGGACAAGGCTACGAGCAGTACTTC.